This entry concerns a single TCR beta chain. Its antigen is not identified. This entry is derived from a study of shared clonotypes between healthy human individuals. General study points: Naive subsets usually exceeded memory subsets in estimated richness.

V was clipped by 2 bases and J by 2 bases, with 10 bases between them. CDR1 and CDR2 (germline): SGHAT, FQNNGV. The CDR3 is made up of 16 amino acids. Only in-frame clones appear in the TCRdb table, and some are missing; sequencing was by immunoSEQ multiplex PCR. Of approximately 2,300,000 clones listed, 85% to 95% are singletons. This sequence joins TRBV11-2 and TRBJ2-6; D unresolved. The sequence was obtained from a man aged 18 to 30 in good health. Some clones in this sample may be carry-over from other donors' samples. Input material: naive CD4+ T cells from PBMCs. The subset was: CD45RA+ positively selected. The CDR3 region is CASSLLWKTGANVLTF. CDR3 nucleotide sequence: TGTGCCAGCAGCTTATTATGGAAAACTGGGGCCAACGTCCTGACTTTC. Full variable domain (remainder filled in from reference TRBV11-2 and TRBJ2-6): EAGVAQSPRYKIIEKRQSVAFWCNPISGHATLYWYQQILGQGPKLLIQFQNNGVVDDSQLPKDRFSAERLKGVDSTLKIQPAKLEDSAVYLCASSLLWKTGANVLTFGAGSRLTVL.